Reported below is one TCR beta chain. What antigen it recognizes has not been identified. No per-base quality is available; no much larger clone lies one base away. Collaborating institutions collected whole blood in K2EDTA tubes following their own protocols. For TCRbeta analysis, collaborators shipped samples as frozen whole blood, isolated PBMCs, or DNA extracted from either of those sample types. The immunoSEQ Assay, a bias-controlled multiplex PCR, was used to amplify TCRbeta CDR3 regions from genomic DNA. The authors processed their data as follows. The number of nucleated cells in each sample was estimated by amplification of reference gene primers within the assay. To quantify the absolute abundance of each unique TCRbeta CDR3 rearrangement, sequence reads were collapsed and filtered. Productive Simpson clonality was computed per sample as the square root of Simpson's diversity index over productive rearrangements. The clones in this table, taken by TCRdb from immuneACCESS, are in-frame only. Not every clone is retained; where verified, under half of the shortfall comes from an unresolved V gene, and the cause of the rest is unknown. Clone size and the V and J calls come from that table; the DNA yielded D and trimming. For this sample the table gives about 240,000 clones, of which around 90% were detected only once. The ten largest clones represent under 9% of the sample.

This record comes from a study of blood T cell repertoires in COVID-19 (dated by TCRdb to the early 2020s). About the full investigation: Samples from collaborators originated in the United States, Italy and Spain and spanned both the acute and convalescent phases of COVID-19. The material from the prospective study consisted of cDNA or gDNA derived from T cells, B-cell-depleted T cells, or PBMCs. The dataset comprised deeply sampled blood TCRbeta repertoires from subjects exposed to, actively infected with, or recovered from COVID-19. A freely available public database, intended as a resource for researchers studying the immune response to SARS-CoV-2, is where the repertoires were released. Samples were obtained from the ongoing ImmuneRACE study (first 160 participants) and from 950 to 1,500 subjects provided by 6 global collaborators. Nearly every sample came with metadata listing a de-identified subject ID, COVID-19 status, age in years and sex. HLA class I and class II types, where available, came from metadata supplied by the sample provider rather than from assay-based typing.

From the cysteine through the phenylalanine, the CDR3 covers 15 amino acids. The read is trimmed to its CDR3 DNA, 45 bases read in frame from base 1. The germline V end is reduced by 2 bases and the J end by 3 bases; junction bases left unmatched: 5. Taken from the germline V gene (reference sequence), the CDR1 and CDR2 loops are MNHEY and SMNVEV. Broader findings and caveats from the paper: Clinical and demographic metadata were provided uncurated, with the amount varying by source and participant.

Sequences were obtained from peripheral blood. The V gene is TRBV27 and the J gene is TRBJ2-7, and TRBD2 aligns with 9 junction nucleotides. The receptor was derived from a woman aged 70-85 years with active or convalescent COVID-19. The DNA is as follows: TGTGCCAGCAGTTTAGCGGGGGGGCGCGTCTACGAGCAGTACTTC. Translated, it reads CASSLAGGRVYEQYF.